The clone carrying this T cell receptor (beta chain) is medium-sized (0.01 to 0.1%) within its sample. Its specificity is not known. At the Johns Hopkins FTIC core, DNA taken from cultured CD4+ T cells was sequenced by way of the Oncomine TCR Beta short-read assay. The genomic DNA was obtained from cultured CD4+ T cells by extraction with the QIAamp micro DNA kit. In TCRdb, the PCR reads were re-called with MiXCR into one record per CDR3 protein. The sample comprises about 5,200 distinct CDR3 sequences, roughly 30% of which are singletons, and under 25% rests with the top ten. This sample was included in a study of vaccination and CD4 T cells after COVID-19. Study-level background: Each control culture was treated with a CEFX pool, an HIV-1 Nef pool, or no peptide. Study results and limitations: Within the convalescent patients, spike mono-reactivity was found in 304 of 307 vaccine-specific clones.

CDR1 is SEHNR, CDR2 FQNEAQ, per germline (reference sequence). The CDR3 has 11 residues. The V end lost 5 bases, the J end lost 3 bases, and 5 bases lay between the germline ends. Treatment noted: approximately 9-day PBMC culture with coronavirus spike peptide pools or control peptides (ViraFEST assay). PBMC cultures, at roughly 2.2 million cells per well, received about 9.9 IU/ml IL-2 and about 9.2 ug/ml peptide pools. The rearrangement uses TRBV7-9 and TRBJ2-7; D not certain. The specimen was CD4+ T cells from blood, cultured in vitro, collected after SARS-CoV-2 vaccination. This TCR was sampled from a human donor who had recovered from COVID-19. CDR3 residues: CASSLFYEQYF. The CDR3 coding sequence is TGTGCCAGCAGCCTGTTCTACGAGCAGTACTTC.